One sample yielded the 16 T cell receptor beta chains listed below, sequenced in a study of response to subunit inactivated influenza vaccine. Each CDR3 protein gets one entry after TCRdb re-called the RT-PCR reads with MiXCR. The table shows more than 550,000 distinct CDR3 sequences, with around 11% occurring only once. Source: PBMCs from blood, taken on the day of vaccination. The source of these receptors is a man aged 45 to 65 who received an inactivated influenza vaccine.

The rearrangement joins TRBV20-1 to TRBJ2-1; 7 positions agree with TRBD1. V lost 0 bases and J lost 12; bases outside the gene matches: 14. Germline CDR1 is DFQATT and CDR2 is SNEGSKA (reference sequence). The CDR3 has 15 amino acids. CDR3: CSARDGTDPLWGQFF. The CDR3, as DNA: TGCAGTGCTAGAGATGGGACAGACCCACTTTGGGGGCAGTTCTTC.

The chain links TRBV12-3 or TRBV12-4 to TRBJ2-7; 8 positions agree with TRBD1. With V trimmed by 4 bases and J by 5 bases, 13 bases remained unmatched. The CDR3 is made up of 16 amino acids. Here the CDR3 DNA reads TGTGCCAGCAGTTCAGGTTTCAGGGGGCGCCGGGACGAGCAGTACTTC. Translated: CASSSGFRGRRDEQYF.

This clonotype was seen repeatedly, ten times or more. The CDR3 nucleotides are TGTGCCATCAGTGAGTGGGGGTTGGGGATGAACACTGAAGCTTTCTTT. Translating it yields CAISEWGLGMNTEAFF. V and J are TRBV10-3 and TRBJ1-1, with D possibly TRBD1 on 5 matching bases. The CDR3 length is 16 residues. The germline V gene encodes CDR1 ENHRY and CDR2 SYGVKD. With 1 base removed from V and 0 bases from J, the gap between germline ends came to 12 bases.

The rearrangement joins TRBV3-1 to TRBJ2-1, with D possibly matching TRBD2 (5 bases). V was trimmed by 4 bases and J by 0 bases, leaving 16 bases between them. CDR1 and CDR2 from the germline V gene are LGHDT and YNNKEL (reference sequence). The CDR3 has 17 residues. CDR3 DNA: TGTGCCAGCAGCCTTGTACTAGGGCGGGCCTCCTACAATGAGCAGTTCTTC. This translates into CASSLVLGRASYNEQFF.

The V gene is TRBV4-1, the J gene TRBJ2-5; D not resolved. The CDR3 runs to 14 residues. With 4 bases removed from V and 5 bases from J, the gap between germline ends came to 14 bases. Germline V CDR1 and CDR2: MGHRA, YSYEKL. The CDR3 protein is CASSRDDIGETQYF. The CDR3 DNA reads as TGCGCCAGCAGCCGAGACGACATTGGGGAGACCCAGTACTTC.

This chain joins TRBV6-1 and TRBJ1-6, with 8 bases aligning to TRBD1. The CDR3 sequence is 19 residues long. J gave up 0 bases and V 5 bases, and 12 bases lay outside the gene matches. Per germline, CDR1 MNHNS and CDR2 SASEGT. CDR3 in amino acids: CASSKGTGRPSSYNSPLHF. CDR3 in DNA: TGTGCCAGCAGTAAAGGGACAGGACGACCGAGCTCCTATAATTCACCCCTCCACTTT.

Only a few counts were recorded for this clonotype. The J gene is TRBJ1-5, the V gene TRBV4-2; TRBD1 is a possible D gene (5 bases). Germline V gene data show CDR1 as LGHNA and CDR2 as YNFKEQ. Between the trimmed V and J ends, which lost 1 base and 6 bases, there was a span of 13 bases. The CDR3 covers 15 residues. CDR3 sequence reads: CASSQVGEKGQPQHF. CDR3 nucleotides: TGTGCCAGCAGCCAAGTGGGGGAAAAAGGTCAGCCCCAGCATTTT.

The rearrangement links TRBV6-2 or TRBV6-3 to TRBJ2-7, with D tentatively TRBD1 (6 bases). The CDR3 is 13 residues long. Germline lookup yields CDR1 MNHEY and CDR2 SVGEGT. Trimming shortened V by 8 bases and J by 6 bases, and 17 bases separated the two germline ends. CDR3 sequence reads: CASERDKVSEQYF. CDR3 sequence (DNA): TGTGCCAGCGAGAGGGACAAAGTGAGCGAGCAGTACTTC.

This clonotype was found a few times. The chain uses TRBV30 and TRBJ1-3; unclear D gene. The CDR3 covers 13 residues. Germline V lookup: CDR1 GTSNPN, CDR2 SVGIG (reference sequence). Trimming removed 1 base from V and 0 bases from J, with 4 bases in between. The CDR3 loop reads CAWSDSSGNTIYF. CDR3 nucleotide sequence: TGTGCCTGGAGTGACAGCTCTGGAAACACCATATATTTT. The full variable domain, its missing parts supplied by reference TRBV30 and TRBJ1-3, is SQTIHQWPATLVQPVGSPLSLECTVEGTSNPNLYWYRQAAGRGLQLLFYSVGIGQISSEVPQNLSASRPQDRQFILSSKKLLLSDSGFYLCAWSDSSGNTIYFGEGSWLTVV.

This clonotype was seen a few times. This chain joins TRBV4-3 and TRBJ2-1; the D gene is possibly TRBD2 (7 bases). The CDR3 is 17 amino acids. V lost 0 bases and J lost 0, with 12 bases in between. Germline assignment: CDR1 LGHNA and CDR2 YSLEER. The CDR3 DNA sequence: TGCGCCAGCAGCCAAGATTGGGGGGGCTCCTCCTACAATGAGCAGTTCTTC. This gives the protein CASSQDWGGSSYNEQFF.

The rearrangement joins TRBV9 to TRBJ2-5; tentatively, D is TRBD1 (5 bases). Per germline, CDR1 SGDLS and CDR2 YYNGEE. The CDR3 runs 14 residues. Trimming left V 0 bases short and J 3 bases short, with 9 bases between. CDR3 nucleotides: TGTGCCAGCAGCGTAGCTCCAGGGAAAGAGACCCAGTACTTC. Translated, it gives CASSVAPGKETQYF. Variable domain in full (rest from reference TRBV9 and TRBJ2-5): DSGVTQTPKHLITATGQRVTLRCSPRSGDLSVYWYQQSLDQGLQFLIQYYNGEERAKGNILERFSAQQFPDLHSELNLSSLELGDSALYFCASSVAPGKETQYFGPGTRLLVL.

The rearrangement links TRBV10-3 to TRBJ2-1; D perhaps matches TRBD1 (7 bases). Germline-derived CDR1 and CDR2 are ENHRY and SYGVKD. The ends were cut back, 4 bases at V and 10 bases at J, with 11 bases in the middle. The CDR3 is made up of 12 amino acids. As DNA, the CDR3 is TGTGCCATCAGTGGCCCAGGGGGGGAGCAGTTCTTC. Protein product: CAISGPGGEQFF.

This clonotype was found many times. The genes are TRBV6-2 or TRBV6-3 and TRBJ2-5; D is unclear. V lost 0 bases to trimming and J lost 2 bases, with 4 bases between them. The CDR3 has 13 residues. Per the germline V gene, CDR1 is MNHEY and CDR2 is SVGEGT. CDR3 nucleotides: TGTGCCAGCAGTTACTCCACGCAAGAGACCCAGTACTTC. Translated, it gives CASSYSTQETQYF.

This clonotype was observed a handful of times. The rearrangement uses TRBV18 and TRBJ1-1; D not resolved. Looked up from germline, CDR1 is KGHSH and CDR2 is LQKENI. The V end was cut by 6 bases, the J end by 6 bases, with 17 bases between. The length of the CDR3 is 14 residues. The CDR3 nucleotides are TGTGCCAGCTCCCTTGGAGGCTTTTGGGCTGAAGCTTTCTTT. Encoded protein: CASSLGGFWAEAFF.

This clonotype was picked up a small number of times. This chain links TRBV6-5 with TRBJ2-7; 8 bases align to TRBD1. The CDR3 has 14 residues. Germline values: CDR1 MNHEY, CDR2 SVGAGI. Losses at the gene ends were 2 bases for V and 7 bases for J; bases not matched to a gene: 7. The DNA for the CDR3 is TGTGCCAGCAGTTACGGGCAGGGGGCCTGGGAGCAGTACTTC. Protein sequence: CASSYGQGAWEQYF.

This clonotype was recorded at least ten times. The chain uses TRBV6-2 or TRBV6-3 and TRBJ2-7; D not resolved. Trimming pared 2 bases from V and 3 bases from J, leaving 5 bases between. The germline V gene encodes CDR1 MNHEY and CDR2 SVGEGT. This CDR3 spans 12 amino acids. The CDR3 coding sequence is TGTGCCAGCAGTTACGGCCTCTACGAGCAGTACTTC. Encoded protein: CASSYGLYEQYF.